This T cell receptor (beta chain) was found in a study of cytomegalovirus exposure and HLA in healthy donors. Measured with immunoSEQ multiplex PCR; TCRdb has only the in-frame clones, and not every one. The sample includes some 240,000 clones, around 90% of them seen just once. The CDR3 is made up of 13 amino acids. Germline V lookup: CDR1 MNHEY, CDR2 SMNVEV (reference sequence). Losses at the gene ends were 8 bases for V and 1 base for J; bases not matched to a gene: 1. Sequencing input: PBMCs. The sequence came from a woman under 30 in good health and CMV-seropositive. The V call is TRBV27, the J call TRBJ2-3; 9 bases line up with TRBD2. The chain's CDR3 is CASRLAGTDTQYF. DNA of the CDR3: TGTGCCAGCCGACTAGCGGGCACAGATACGCAGTATTTT.